This TCR beta chain was profiled in a study of radiotherapy plus CTLA-4 blockade in lung cancer. Overall study context: Disease control reached about 28%, with objective responses in 15% to 20%.

Using immunoSEQ multiplex PCR, the repertoire was profiled, and TCRdb retains in-frame clones only, with some absent. The sample has about 87,000 clones, roughly 86% seen once. This clone was counted a single time. There are 14 residues in the CDR3. Trimming took off 4 bases at V and 0 bases at J, with 8 bases between the two ends. Looked up from germline, CDR1 is SGHRS and CDR2 is YFSETQ. The chain carries TRBV5-1 and TRBJ2-4; either TRBD1 or TRBD2 may supply D (5 bases each). This clonotype was sampled from a human donor with non-small cell lung cancer that progressed on radiotherapy plus ipilimumab. The material was peripheral blood, obtained from a patient treated with radiotherapy plus ipilimumab. The CDR3 nucleotides read TGCGCCAGCAGCCCCGGGACAGCCAAAAACATTCAGTACTTC. Translated: CASSPGTAKNIQYF.